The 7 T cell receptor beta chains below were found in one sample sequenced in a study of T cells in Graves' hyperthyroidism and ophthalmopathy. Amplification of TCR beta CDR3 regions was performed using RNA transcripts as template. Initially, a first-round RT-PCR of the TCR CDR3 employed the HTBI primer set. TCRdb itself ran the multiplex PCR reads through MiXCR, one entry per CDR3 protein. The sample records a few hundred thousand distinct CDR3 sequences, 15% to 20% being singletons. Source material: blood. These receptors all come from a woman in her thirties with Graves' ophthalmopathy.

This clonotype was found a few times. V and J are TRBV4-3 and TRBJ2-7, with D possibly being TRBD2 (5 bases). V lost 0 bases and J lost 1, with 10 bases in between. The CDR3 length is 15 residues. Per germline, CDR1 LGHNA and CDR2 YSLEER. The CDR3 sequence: CASSQDPGLSYEQYF. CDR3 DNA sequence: TGCGCCAGCAGCCAAGACCCCGGACTGTCCTACGAGCAGTACTTC.

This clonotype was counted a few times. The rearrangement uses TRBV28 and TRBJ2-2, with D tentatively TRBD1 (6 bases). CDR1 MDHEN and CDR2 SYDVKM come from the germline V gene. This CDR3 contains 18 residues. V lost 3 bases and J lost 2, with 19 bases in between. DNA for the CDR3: TGTGCCAGCAGTTTGCCTCCCCCCGGGACACCTAACACCGGGGAGCTGTTTTTT. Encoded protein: CASSLPPPGTPNTGELFF. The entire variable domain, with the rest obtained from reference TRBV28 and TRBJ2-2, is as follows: DVKVTQSSRYLVKRTGEKVFLECVQDMDHENMFWYRQDPGLGLRLIYFSYDVKMKEKGDIPEGYSVSREKKERFSLILESASTNQTSMYLCASSLPPPGTPNTGELFFGEGSRLTVL.

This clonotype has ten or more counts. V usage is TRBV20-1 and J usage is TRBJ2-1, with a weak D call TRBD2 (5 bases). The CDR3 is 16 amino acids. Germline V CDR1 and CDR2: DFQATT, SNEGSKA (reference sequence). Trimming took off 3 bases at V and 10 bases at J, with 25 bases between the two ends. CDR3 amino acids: CSASGVEVRALGEQFF. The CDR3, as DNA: TGCAGTGCTAGTGGGGTTGAGGTGAGGGCCCTAGGCGAGCAGTTCTTC.

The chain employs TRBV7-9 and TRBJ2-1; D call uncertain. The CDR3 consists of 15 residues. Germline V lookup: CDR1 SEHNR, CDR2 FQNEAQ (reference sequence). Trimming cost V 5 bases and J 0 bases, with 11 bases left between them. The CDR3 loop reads CASSPDGRSYNEQFF. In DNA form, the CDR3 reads TGTGCCAGCAGCCCCGACGGTCGCTCCTACAATGAGCAGTTCTTC.

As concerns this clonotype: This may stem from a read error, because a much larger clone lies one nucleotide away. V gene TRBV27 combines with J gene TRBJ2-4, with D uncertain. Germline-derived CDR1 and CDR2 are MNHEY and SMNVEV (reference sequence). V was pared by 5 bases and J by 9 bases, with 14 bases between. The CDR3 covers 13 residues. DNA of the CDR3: TGTGCCAGCAGTGCAAGCGTGAGAGGCATTCAGTACTTC. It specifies CASSASVRGIQYF.

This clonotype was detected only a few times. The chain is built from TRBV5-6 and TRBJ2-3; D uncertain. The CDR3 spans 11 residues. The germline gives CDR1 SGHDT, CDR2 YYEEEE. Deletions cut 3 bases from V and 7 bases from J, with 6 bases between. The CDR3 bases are TGTGCCAGCAGCTGGAAACATACGCAGTATTTT. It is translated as CASSWKHTQYF.

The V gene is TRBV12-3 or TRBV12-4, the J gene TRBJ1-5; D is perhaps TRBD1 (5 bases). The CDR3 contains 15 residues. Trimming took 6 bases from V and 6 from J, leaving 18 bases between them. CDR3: CASRPGTGEVQPQHF. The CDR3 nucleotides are TGTGCCAGCAGACCCGGGACCGGAGAGGTTCAGCCCCAGCATTTT.